Described below is a single T cell receptor (beta chain) sequence and its context. The antigen remains undetermined. PCR amplification relied on 60 Vbeta primers (plus 13 Jbeta primers). Using immunoSEQ multiplex PCR, the repertoire was profiled, and TCRdb retains in-frame clones only, with some absent. The sample yields about 170,000 clones, approximately 88% seen once. The data were obtained in a study of cytomegalovirus exposure and HLA in healthy donors. General study findings and limits: Excluded were some V segments that proved indistinguishable, including TRBV6-2 and TRBV6-3. In a later analysis, a genetic analysis reported fewer productive-TCR N-insertions in an Asian-associated ancestry cluster than the cohort average.

The CDR3 runs to 15 residues. V lost 6 bases and J lost 6; bases outside the gene matches: 10. Germline CDR1 is MNHEY and CDR2 is SVGAGI. The source of this sequence is a boy younger than 10 in good health and CMV-seronegative. The sequencing input was PBMCs. The rearrangement joins TRBV6-5 to TRBJ2-1; TRBD2 agrees at 8 bases. The CDR3 loop is CASSHAGLVVNEQFF. The CDR3 DNA reads TGTGCCAGCAGCCACGCGGGACTAGTAGTCAATGAGCAGTTCTTC.